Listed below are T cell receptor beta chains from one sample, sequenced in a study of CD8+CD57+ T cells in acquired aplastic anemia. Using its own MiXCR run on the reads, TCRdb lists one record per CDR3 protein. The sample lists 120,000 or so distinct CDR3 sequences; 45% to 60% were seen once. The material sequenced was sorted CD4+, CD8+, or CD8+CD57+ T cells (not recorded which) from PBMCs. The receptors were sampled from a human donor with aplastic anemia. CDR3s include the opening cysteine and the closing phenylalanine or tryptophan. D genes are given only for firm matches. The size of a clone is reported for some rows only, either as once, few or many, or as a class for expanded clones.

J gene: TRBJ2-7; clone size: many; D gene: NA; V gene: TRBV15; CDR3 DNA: TGTGCCACCAGCAGACAGAGGACCGGATCCTACGAGCAGTACTTC; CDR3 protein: CATSRQRTGSYEQYF
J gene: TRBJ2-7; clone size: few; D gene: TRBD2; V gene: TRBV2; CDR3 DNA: TGTGCCAGCAGTGTGCCTGGACTAGCTACGTACGAGCAGTACTTC; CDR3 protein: CASSVPGLATYEQYF
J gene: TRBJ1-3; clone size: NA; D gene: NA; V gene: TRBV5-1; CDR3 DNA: TGCGCCAGCAGCTTGGGCAATACAGGGAACTCTGGAAACACCATATATTTT; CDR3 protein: CASSLGNTGNSGNTIYF
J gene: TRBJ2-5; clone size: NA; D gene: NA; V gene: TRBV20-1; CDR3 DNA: TGCAGTGGTAGGAGGGGGATGGAGACCCAGTACTTC; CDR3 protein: CSGRRGMETQYF
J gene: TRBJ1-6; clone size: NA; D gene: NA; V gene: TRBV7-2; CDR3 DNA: TGTGCCAGCAGCGCCCACAGGGATTCACCCCTCCACTTT; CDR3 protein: CASSAHRDSPLHF
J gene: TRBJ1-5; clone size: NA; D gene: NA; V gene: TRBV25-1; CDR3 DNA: TGTGCCAGTTCTACAGGACCCAATCAGCCACAGCATTTT; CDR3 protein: CASSTGPNQPQHF
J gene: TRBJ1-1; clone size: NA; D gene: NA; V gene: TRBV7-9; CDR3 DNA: TGTGCCAGCAGGCGAGAGGGGCAAACTGAAGCTTTCTTT; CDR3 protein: CASRREGQTEAFF
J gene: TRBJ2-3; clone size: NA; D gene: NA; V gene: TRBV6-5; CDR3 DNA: TGTGCCAGCAGTTACGGTGGGGCAGATACGCAGTATTTT; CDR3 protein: CASSYGGADTQYF
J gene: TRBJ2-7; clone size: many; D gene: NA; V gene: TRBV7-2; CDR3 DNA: TGTGCCAGCAGCTTCGTAGGGTACGAGCAGTACTTC; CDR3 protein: CASSFVGYEQYF
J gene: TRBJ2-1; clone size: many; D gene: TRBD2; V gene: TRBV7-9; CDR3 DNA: TGTGCCAGCAAACTAGCGGGAGGGGGGGGCTACAATGAGCAGTTCTTC; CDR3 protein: CASKLAGGGGYNEQFF
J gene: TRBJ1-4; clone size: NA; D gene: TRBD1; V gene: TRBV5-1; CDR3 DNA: TGCGCCAGCAGCGCCTTGACAGGGAGGGCCGAAAAACTGTTTTTT; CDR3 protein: CASSALTGRAEKLFF
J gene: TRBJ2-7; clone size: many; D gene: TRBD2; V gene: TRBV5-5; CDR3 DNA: TGTGCCAGCAGCTTGGCGGGGGGTTCCAGCGAGCAGTACTTC; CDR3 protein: CASSLAGGSSEQYF